Listed below are T cell receptor beta chains from one sample, sequenced in a study of beta chain features in type 1 diabetes. The protocol was immunoSEQ multiplex PCR, while the TCRdb copy is restricted to in-frame clones and leaves out a portion. The sample lists under 400,000 clones, roughly an eighth seen once, with more than 0.015% in the top ten. The sample consisted of naive CD4+ T cells from blood. The receptors derive from a man aged 18 to 29 in good health. The CDR3 runs from the conserved cysteine through the conserved F or W. The D gene is left open where the match is weak. Clone sizes are given selectively: once, few, many, or a class where the clone is expanded.

J,size,V,D,DNA,CDR3
TRBJ2-1,few,TRBV4-2,TRBD2,TGTGCCAGCAGCCCCTCGGGACTAGCGTTTGAGCAGTTCTTC,CASSPSGLAFEQFF
TRBJ2-3,few,TRBV30,.,TGTGCCTGGAGTCGTACAGATACGCAGTATTTT,CAWSRTDTQYF
TRBJ2-3,.,TRBV18,TRBD2,TGTGCCAGCTCACCACTAGCGGGCGCTAGCACAGATACGCAGTATTTT,CASSPLAGASTDTQYF
TRBJ2-1,.,TRBV2,.,TGTGCCAGCCAGACTAGTATCTCCCAGTTCTTC,CASQTSISQFF
TRBJ2-1,.,TRBV7-2,TRBD1,TGTGCCAGCAGCCCGCGACAGGGGCCAAGATTGGTGCAGTTCTTC,CASSPRQGPRLVQFF
TRBJ2-1,few,TRBV30,TRBD2,TGTGCCTGGAGTGGATCAACTCGCGGGAGCTCCTACAATGAGCAGTTCTTC,CAWSGSTRGSSYNEQFF
TRBJ2-3,few,TRBV5-4,.,TGTGCCAGCAGCTTTGTCGGCGGGAATACGCAGTATTTT,CASSFVGGNTQYF
TRBJ1-1,few,TRBV7-2,.,TGTGCCAGCAGCTTAAGTGGGGGGGCCACTGAAGCTTTCTTT,CASSLSGGATEAFF
TRBJ2-1,.,TRBV11-2,.,TGTGCCAGCAGCTTATTGCGGGGCTCCTACAATGAGCAGTTCTTC,CASSLLRGSYNEQFF
TRBJ2-5,.,TRBV7-8,.,TGTGCCAGCAGGGAGAGACAGAGAGAGACCCAGTACTTC,CASRERQRETQYF
TRBJ2-7,few,TRBV6-1,TRBD2,TGTGCCAGCGGGAGGGAACCTTATCACGAGCAGTACTTC,CASGREPYHEQYF
TRBJ2-1,few,TRBV7-2,TRBD2,TGTGCCAGCAGCTCCACACTAGCGGGAAGGGGCAATGAGCAGTTCTTC,CASSSTLAGRGNEQFF
TRBJ2-5,.,TRBV29-1,TRBD2,TGCAGCGGTGGGGAGGGGGAGACCCAGTACTTC,CSGGEGETQYF
TRBJ2-3,.,TRBV14,.,TGTGCCAGCAGCCAAGGGACTTTCACAGATACGCAGTATTTT,CASSQGTFTDTQYF
TRBJ1-4,.,TRBV15,TRBD1,TGTGCCACCAGCAGGGACAGGAAGAACTCGTTGGATGAAAAACTGTTTTTT,CATSRDRKNSLDEKLFF
TRBJ2-6,few,TRBV4-1,TRBD1,TGCGCCAGCAGCCAAGAGAGACAGGGTGTGGCTGGGGCCAACGTCCTGACTTTC,CASSQERQGVAGANVLTF
TRBJ1-5,few,TRBV9,TRBD1,TGTGCCAGCAGCGTCGGGACAGACAATCAGCCCCAGCATTTT,CASSVGTDNQPQHF
TRBJ2-1,few,TRBV5-4,TRBD2,TGTGCCAGCAGCTTGGCCACTACTAGCGAAAACAATGAGCAGTTCTTC,CASSLATTSENNEQFF
TRBJ1-1,.,TRBV5-1,.,TGCGCCAGCAGCTCGCAGGGAGGGAACACTGAAGCTTTCTTT,CASSSQGGNTEAFF
TRBJ2-1,.,TRBV5-6,TRBD2,TGTGCCAGCAGACCCTTGGGACTAGCGTCCTACAATGAGCAGTTCTTC,CASRPLGLASYNEQFF
TRBJ2-7,.,TRBV18,TRBD1,TGTGCCAGCTCACCACTCCCCGGACAGGGGGCCTACGAGCAGTACTTC,CASSPLPGQGAYEQYF
TRBJ1-1,.,TRBV2,TRBD1,TGTGCCACACAGGGGGCGCAGGAGGCAGCTTTCTTT,CATQGAQEAAFF
TRBJ2-3,few,TRBV9,.,TGTGCCAGCAGCGTAGGACTAGTCCCAGATACGCAGTATTTT,CASSVGLVPDTQYF